This T cell receptor beta chain is drawn from a study of identical twins. The V gene's germline CDR1 is MNHNS and CDR2 SASEGT. This CDR3 spans 14 amino acids. V lost 6 bases and J 4 bases, leaving 15 bases between the germline ends. Every one of the donors was a healthy Caucasian. To note about this clonotype: Its antigen is currently unknown.

Notes on the study in general: Researchers reported excess low generation probability among twin-shared out-of-frame alpha sequences. Twins' surplus sharing was weaker for beta out-of-frame sequences.

Template switching supplied a universal primer site; unique molecular identifiers were carried on the cDNA. TCRdb reprocessed the 5' RACE reads via MiXCR and lists one record per CDR3 protein. The sample includes under 450,000 distinct CDR3 sequences, approximately 17% seen only once; the top ten take around 12%. This receptor was obtained from a man aged 50 to 60 in good health. Material: naive T cells sorted from blood. The rearrangement links TRBV6-1 to TRBJ1-2, with a weak D call TRBD1 (6 bases). This CDR3 is CASSPGGGVYGYTF. In DNA form, the CDR3 reads TGTGCCAGCAGCCCGGGAGGGGGGGTCTATGGCTACACCTTC.